This TCR beta chain was sequenced for a study of radiotherapy plus CTLA-4 blockade in lung cancer. Focal radiation with ipilimumab CTLA-4 blockade was given to patients with chemo-refractory metastatic non-small-cell lung cancer. Trimming cost V 3 bases and J 8 bases, with 13 bases left between them. Looked up from germline, CDR1 is SEHNR and CDR2 is FQNEAQ (reference sequence). This CDR3 is built from 13 residues. With respect to this clone: Antigen specificity is unknown.

Only in-frame clones appear in the TCRdb table, and some are missing; sequencing was by immunoSEQ multiplex PCR. Of over 100,000 clones in the sample, approximately 80% were seen once. Study observations and caveats: Early blood T cell clone dynamics reportedly forecast response best, with interferon-beta. Once radiotherapy plus ipilimumab had been given, TCR clones derived from tumor expanded in blood.

This sequence originates from a human donor with non-small cell lung cancer that progressed on radiotherapy plus ipilimumab. Some clones in this sample may be carry-over from other donors' samples. This rearrangement joins TRBV7-9 to TRBJ1-1; a weak D match, TRBD1 (6 bases). Here the sequenced sample was peripheral blood, taken from a patient treated with radiotherapy plus ipilimumab. CDR3: CASSLTGAPEAFF. The CDR3 DNA reads TGTGCCAGCAGCTTGACAGGAGCTCCCGAAGCTTTCTTT.